These 32 T cell receptor beta chains share one sample of origin, sequenced in a study of cytomegalovirus exposure and HLA in healthy donors (dated by TCRdb to 2017 to 2019). The protocol used for the library was the immunoSEQ multiplex PCR assay. This immuneACCESS table, as held by TCRdb, lists in-frame sequences with V and J called but not all clones. Of the missing ones, under half trace to an unresolved V gene in checked studies; the others have no known cause. This sample lists about 170,000 clones; about 87% were detected once. 1.4% of the sample is taken by the ten largest. The sample taken for sequencing was PBMCs. These receptors came from a woman aged 30 to 39 in good health and CMV-seronegative.

The chain employs TRBV29-1 and TRBJ1-1; maybe TRBD1 (6 bases). CDR3 size: 12 residues. V was clipped by 7 bases and J by 1 base, with 10 bases between them. Germline V gene lookup returns CDR1 SQVTM and CDR2 ANQGSEA. The DNA of the CDR3 is TGCAGCGGGGGACAACAGAACACTGAAGCTTTCTTT. Its protein is CSGGQQNTEAFF.

The V call is TRBV10-2, the J call TRBJ2-1; D perhaps matches TRBD1 (6 bases). The CDR3 sequence is 14 residues long. In germline, CDR1 is WSHSY, CDR2 SAAADI. V lost 2 bases and J lost 3, with 8 bases in between. CDR3 in DNA: TGCGCCAGCAGTGAGAGGGGGTTCTACAATGAGCAGTTCTTC. Translation gives CASSERGFYNEQFF.

This rearrangement joins TRBV4-2 to TRBJ2-7; tentative D call: TRBD1 (6 bases). The CDR3 contains 14 residues. Trimming removed 0 bases from V and 2 bases from J, with 8 bases in between. Per germline, CDR1 LGHNA and CDR2 YNFKEQ. The CDR3 protein is CASSQEWGPYEQYF. The CDR3 region has the DNA TGTGCCAGCAGCCAAGAGTGGGGGCCCTACGAGCAGTACTTC.

The V call is TRBV15, the J call TRBJ2-3; weak D call: TRBD2 (7 bases). Germline CDR1 reads LNHNV; CDR2 reads YYDKDF (reference sequence). Trimming stripped 9 bases from V and 5 bases from J, with 18 bases between. The CDR3 has 14 residues. The CDR3 reads CATGTGGAGDTQYF. As DNA, the CDR3 is TGTGCCACGGGAACGGGGGGCGCAGGAGATACGCAGTATTTT.

This clone showed up just once. The genes are TRBV7-9 and TRBJ1-4; D is undetermined. Trimming removed 5 bases at V and 0 bases at J, with 10 bases between. Germline assignment: CDR1 SEHNR and CDR2 FQNEAQ (reference sequence). The length of the CDR3 is 15 residues. In DNA, the CDR3 is TGTGCCAGCAGCGGCGCGGGCCCAACTAATGAAAAACTGTTTTTT. This encodes CASSGAGPTNEKLFF.

J is TRBJ1-6 and V is TRBV6-6; possible D gene TRBD1, 5 bases. V was trimmed by 7 bases and J by 6 bases, leaving 13 bases between them. The CDR3 is 14 residues long. CDR1 is MNHNY, CDR2 SVGAGI, per germline (reference sequence). CDR3 nucleotides: TGTGCCAGCACCTCACAGGAGCTTAATTCACCCCTCCACTTT. Amino acid sequence: CASTSQELNSPLHF.

This clone is a singleton in its sample. This chain links TRBV7-2 with TRBJ1-6, with D perhaps TRBD1 (6 bases). The V and J ends lost 2 bases and 4 bases respectively, with 15 bases between them. Germline CDR1 SGHTA, CDR2 FQGNSA. CDR3 length: 17 amino acids. The CDR3 DNA sequence: TGTGCCAGCAGCTTACCCCCCGGCGGACAGTATAATTCACCCCTCCACTTT. It is translated as CASSLPPGGQYNSPLHF. The variable domain in full, completed from reference TRBV7-2 and TRBJ1-6, reads GAGVSQSPSNKVTEKGKDVELRCDPISGHTALYWYRQSLGQGLEFLIYFQGNSAPDKSGLPSDRFSAERTGGSVSTLTIQRTQQEDSAVYLCASSLPPGGQYNSPLHFGNGTRLTVT.

This clone was picked up one time. The chain joins TRBV2 to TRBJ1-1; D is possibly TRBD1 (5 bases). The length of the CDR3 is 13 residues. V was cut by 5 bases and J by 0 bases, with 7 bases left in between. The V gene's germline CDR1 is SNHLY and CDR2 FYNNEI. DNA for the CDR3: TGTGCCAGCAGTCTACAGGTGAACACTGAAGCTTTCTTT. Protein sequence: CASSLQVNTEAFF.

The chain couples TRBV7-9 to TRBJ1-1; 8 bases are shared with TRBD1. The CDR3 runs 18 residues. Per the germline V gene, CDR1 is SEHNR and CDR2 is FQNEAQ (reference sequence). V shed 0 bases and J 0 bases; nucleotides not matched to a gene: 9. CDR3 bases: TGTGCCAGCAGCTTAGCTATCCAGGGGGCCGGGTTGAACACTGAAGCTTTCTTT. Translation: CASSLAIQGAGLNTEAFF.

This chain connects TRBV19 to TRBJ1-1; tentatively, D is TRBD1 (5 bases). CDR1 and CDR2 from the germline V gene are LNHDA and SQIVND (reference sequence). This CDR3 is built from 14 residues. Trimming pared 4 bases from V and 6 bases from J, leaving 15 bases between. DNA of the CDR3: TGTGCCAGTAGTAGCAGGGCTCTCCACTCTGAAGCTTTCTTT. This gives the protein CASSSRALHSEAFF.

The J gene is TRBJ2-7, the V gene TRBV2, with 7 bases lining up with TRBD1. The V and J ends lost 8 bases and 1 base, in that order; junction bases with no gene match: 8. CDR3 length: 14 residues. From germline, CDR1 is SNHLY and CDR2 FYNNEI. CDR3 sequence reads: CASSQGPDSYEQYF. The CDR3 DNA follows: TGTGCCAGCTCACAGGGGCCGGATTCCTACGAGCAGTACTTC. The complete variable domain, with remaining parts taken from reference TRBV2 and TRBJ2-7, reads EPEVTQTPSHQVTQMGQEVILRCVPISNHLYFYWYRQILGQKVEFLVSFYNNEISEKSEIFDDQFSVERPDGSNFTLKIRSTKLEDSAMYFCASSQGPDSYEQYFGPGTRLTVT.

The chain has TRBV11-2 and TRBJ2-7; 11 nucleotides align to TRBD2. The CDR3 has 15 amino acids. Germline V gene sequence: CDR1 SGHAT, CDR2 FQNNGV. Germline trimming cut 2 bases from V and 3 bases from J; bases unmatched to any gene: 3. The CDR3 loop is CASSLTSGGFYEQYF. DNA of the CDR3: TGTGCCAGCAGCTTAACTAGCGGGGGATTCTACGAGCAGTACTTC.

This sequence joins TRBV4-1 and TRBJ1-6, with TRBD1 matching over 10 bases. Germline CDR1 is MGHRA and CDR2 is YSYEKL. The CDR3 contains 13 residues. V lost 8 bases to trimming and J lost 10 bases; unmatched junction nucleotides: 5. The CDR3 sequence: CASGGTGVSPLHF. CDR3 coding DNA: TGCGCCAGCGGAGGGACAGGGGTATCACCCCTCCACTTT.

Only one count was recorded for this clone. V and J are TRBV27 and TRBJ1-2; perhaps TRBD1 as D (5 bases). The ends were cut back, 2 bases at V and 3 bases at J, with 7 bases in the middle. Germline V gene sequence: CDR1 MNHEY, CDR2 SMNVEV (reference sequence). The CDR3 extends over 13 amino acids. CDR3 protein: CASSLKGYYGYTF. DNA for the CDR3: TGTGCCAGCAGTTTAAAGGGGTACTATGGCTACACCTTC.

The rearrangement joins TRBV6-5 to TRBJ1-2; no clear D gene. This CDR3 spans 13 amino acids. The V gene's germline CDR1 is MNHEY and CDR2 SVGAGI. Trimming cost V 0 bases and J 8 bases, with 10 bases left between them. The CDR3 loop is CASSYSGRKGYTF. In nucleotides, the CDR3 is TGTGCCAGCAGTTACTCGGGGAGAAAGGGCTACACCTTC.

This chain joins TRBV9 and TRBJ2-7; 10 bases agree with TRBD1. CDR1 SGDLS and CDR2 YYNGEE come from the germline V gene. The CDR3 is 15 amino acids. The V and J ends lost 4 bases and 7 bases, in that order; junction bases with no gene match: 11. The DNA for the CDR3 is TGTGCCAGCAGCCCGAGGGACAGGGGTTTCGAGGAGCAGTACTTC. Amino acid sequence: CASSPRDRGFEEQYF.

The gene calls are TRBV27 and TRBJ1-5; no definite D call. V was pared by 5 bases and J by 1 base, with 6 bases between. There are 13 residues in the CDR3. Germline V gives CDR1 MNHEY, CDR2 SMNVEV (reference sequence). The CDR3 sequence is CASSPGSNQPQHF. The CDR3 nucleotides are TGTGCCAGCAGTCCCGGGAGCAATCAGCCCCAGCATTTT.

The gene calls are TRBV9 and TRBJ2-1; TRBD2 matches at 7 bases. The J segment lost 5 bases and the V segment lost 7 bases, leaving 3 bases of the junction unmatched. This CDR3 is built from 12 residues. Germline values: CDR1 SGDLS, CDR2 YYNGEE. The CDR3 loop reads CASGGGHNEQFF. CDR3 DNA sequence: TGTGCCAGCGGGGGAGGGCACAATGAGCAGTTCTTC.

The V gene is TRBV4-3, the J gene TRBJ1-4; TRBD1 matches 8 bases. The CDR3 has 18 amino acids. Germline-derived CDR1 and CDR2 are LGHNA and YSLEER. Trimming removed 1 base from V and 7 bases from J; junction bases left unmatched: 14. The CDR3 DNA is TGCGCCAGCAGCCAAGTTCTCTCACAGGGGGGCGGGGGTGAAAAACTGTTTTTT. Translated, it gives CASSQVLSQGGGGEKLFF.

V and J are TRBV29-1 and TRBJ2-5, with no clear D. The CDR3 extends over 14 amino acids. Per the germline V gene, CDR1 is SQVTM and CDR2 is ANQGSEA. V was cut by 3 bases and J by 2 bases, with 13 bases left in between. CDR3 sequence reads: CSVDKAGVQETQYF. The DNA for the CDR3 is TGCAGCGTTGATAAGGCAGGCGTACAAGAGACCCAGTACTTC.

The CDR3 DNA reads TGTGCCAGCAGCTTAACGCAGGGGCTGGGTTACAATGAGCAGTTCTTC. Amino acids: CASSLTQGLGYNEQFF. The chain recombines TRBV7-9 with TRBJ2-1; a weak D match, TRBD1 (6 bases). Germline lookup yields CDR1 SEHNR and CDR2 FQNEAQ (reference sequence). The CDR3 totals 16 residues. V shed 2 bases and J shed 4 bases, with 15 bases lying between them.

This clone was detected a few times. This chain joins TRBV7-6 and TRBJ2-3; 12 nucleotides line up with TRBD2. The V gene end was trimmed by 5 bases and the J gene end by 3 bases; junction bases not matched to a gene: 6. Germline CDR1 and CDR2: SGHVS and FNYEAQ. The CDR3 consists of 16 residues. The CDR3 spells CASSPPSGGVTDTQYF. For the CDR3, the DNA is TGTGCCAGCAGCCCGCCTAGCGGGGGGGTTACAGATACGCAGTATTTT.

The V and J genes are TRBV29-1 and TRBJ2-1, with a tentative D call TRBD2 (6 bases). Germline V gene data show CDR1 as SQVTM and CDR2 as ANQGSEA. CDR3 length: 15 residues. Trimming left V 4 bases short and J 4 bases short, with 17 bases between. The CDR3 bases are TGCAGCGTTGTCGGGGAGGCATTAAGGTACAATGAGCAGTTCTTC. It codes for CSVVGEALRYNEQFF.

This clone has more than one count but fewer than ten. V is TRBV7-6 and J is TRBJ1-2; D is possibly TRBD1 (6 bases). The CDR3 runs 14 residues. Germline CDR1 and CDR2: SGHVS and FNYEAQ. Trimming pared 3 bases from V and 6 bases from J, leaving 14 bases between. CDR3 sequence: CASSFGGASDGYTF. In DNA form, the CDR3 reads TGTGCCAGCAGCTTTGGGGGGGCGTCAGATGGCTACACCTTC. The whole variable domain, remainder taken from reference TRBV7-6 and TRBJ1-2, is GAGVSQSPRYKVTKRGQDVALRCDPISGHVSLYWYRQALGQGPEFLTYFNYEAQQDKSGLPNDRFSAERPEGSISTLTIQRTEQRDSAMYRCASSFGGASDGYTFGSGTRLTVV.

This chain connects TRBV29-1 to TRBJ2-1, with no clear D. Germline V gene data show CDR1 as SQVTM and CDR2 as ANQGSEA. Deletions cut 5 bases from V and 5 bases from J, with 4 bases between. The CDR3 sequence is 10 residues long. CDR3 in amino acids: CSVFNNEQFF. The CDR3 DNA is TGCAGCGTTTTTAACAATGAGCAGTTCTTC.

This chain uses TRBV2 with TRBJ2-7; D gene unclear. The length of the CDR3 is 14 residues. Germline V gives CDR1 SNHLY, CDR2 FYNNEI. Trimming removed 7 bases from V and 3 bases from J, with 16 bases in between. The CDR3 nucleotides read TGTGCCAGCACCGACGTAGCCGGTGACTACGAGCAGTACTTC. Protein sequence: CASTDVAGDYEQYF.

The table lists this clone with a count of one. V usage is TRBV4-3 and J usage is TRBJ1-2; 10 bases line up with TRBD1. The CDR3 runs to 17 residues. From germline, CDR1 is LGHNA and CDR2 YSLEER. Unmatched junction bases numbered 9, after V lost 0 bases and J lost 5 bases. CDR3 residues: CASSQDATGGFGYGYTF. In DNA, the CDR3 is TGCGCCAGCAGCCAAGATGCGACAGGGGGCTTTGGGTATGGCTACACCTTC.

The chain has TRBV2 and TRBJ1-1, with D perhaps TRBD1 (5 bases). CDR3 length: 14 amino acids. Looked up from germline, CDR1 is SNHLY and CDR2 is FYNNEI. V lost 4 bases, J lost 2 bases, and 11 bases lay in between. For the CDR3, the DNA is TGTGCCAGCAGTGTTACAGGAGCAAACACTGAAGCTTTCTTT. Its protein product is CASSVTGANTEAFF.

The CDR3 bases are TGTGCCAGCAGTTACATGGACACCTACGAGCAGTACTTC. It encodes CASSYMDTYEQYF. This chain uses TRBV6-5 with TRBJ2-7; TRBD1 might be the D (5 bases). V was pared by 2 bases and J by 2 bases, with 7 bases between. From germline, CDR1 is MNHEY and CDR2 SVGAGI. The CDR3 spans 13 residues.

The chain recombines TRBV6-1 with TRBJ2-7, with 8 bases aligning to TRBD1. CDR1 MNHNS and CDR2 SASEGT come from the germline V gene. Germline trimming cut 7 bases from V and 3 bases from J; bases unmatched to any gene: 11. This CDR3 has 15 residues. CDR3: CASTKNRDRYYEQYF. CDR3 nucleotides: TGTGCCAGCACCAAAAACCGGGACAGGTACTACGAGCAGTACTTC.

The chain combines TRBV11-2 with TRBJ2-5; TRBD2 matches 9 bases. With V trimmed by 3 bases and J by 0 bases, 2 bases remained unmatched. The CDR3 has 15 residues. From germline, CDR1 is SGHAT and CDR2 FQNNGV. In nucleotides, the CDR3 is TGTGCCAGCAGCTTTGAGCGGGGGGACCAAGAGACCCAGTACTTC. Its protein product is CASSFERGDQETQYF.

The sample holds a few counts of this clone. The CDR3 protein is CASSHETGSGYTF. Written as DNA, the CDR3 is TGCGCCAGCAGCCATGAAACAGGGAGTGGCTACACCTTC. The V gene is TRBV4-1, the J gene TRBJ1-2; possible D gene TRBD1, 6 bases. V lost 3 bases and J lost 7, with 12 bases in between. Germline-derived CDR1 and CDR2 are MGHRA and YSYEKL. The CDR3 loop spans 13 amino acids.